Shown below are 29 T cell receptor beta chains from a single sample sequenced in a study of T cell repertoires in cytomegalovirus infection. MiXCR, run by TCRdb on the reads, gives a single entry per CDR3 protein. The sample consists of about 260,000 distinct CDR3 sequences, roughly 13% of them appearing once. Sequencing was carried out using PBMCs. The receptors derive from a human donor in good health (CMV status not recorded). Some clones in this sample may be carry-over from other donors' samples.

Many counts were recorded for this clonotype. This rearrangement joins TRBV4-1 to TRBJ2-7, with 11 bases matching TRBD2. The germline V gene encodes CDR1 MGHRA and CDR2 YSYEKL. The CDR3 consists of 18 residues. V lost 1 base, J lost 3 bases, and 11 bases stayed unmatched. The CDR3 sequence is CASSQAPEGLAGLYEQYF. The CDR3 region has the DNA TGCGCCAGCAGCCAAGCCCCCGAAGGACTAGCGGGCCTCTACGAGCAGTACTTC.

Note on this clonotype: A clone one base away is much larger, so this may be a read error. The chain carries TRBV7-8 and TRBJ2-6, with D possibly TRBD1 on 6 matching bases. The germline V gene encodes CDR1 SGHVS and CDR2 FQNEAQ. The CDR3 spans 15 residues. CDR3 region: CASSFRGPGANVPTF. For the CDR3, the DNA is TGTGCCAGCAGTTTCAGGGGACCTGGGGCCAACGTCCCGACTTTC.

In this sample, this clonotype turned up many times. This chain joins TRBV6-5 and TRBJ2-2; D uncertain. Per germline, CDR1 MNHEY and CDR2 SVGAGI. Between the trimmed V and J ends, which lost 3 bases and 6 bases, there was a span of 5 bases. The CDR3 contains 12 residues. The DNA for the CDR3 is TGTGCCAGCAGTTATCTCGCCGGGGAGCTGTTTTTT. Its translation is CASSYLAGELFF.

Ten or more counts support this clonotype. The rearrangement joins TRBV7-9 to TRBJ2-1; tentative D call: TRBD2 (5 bases). Germline assignment: CDR1 SEHNR and CDR2 FQNEAQ (reference sequence). V was cut by 6 bases and J by 2 bases, with 14 bases left in between. The CDR3 is made up of 15 amino acids. As DNA, the CDR3 is TGTGCCAGCAGGGGTAGCGCCCCCGCCTACAATGAGCAGTTCTTC. It yields the protein CASRGSAPAYNEQFF.

This clonotype was counted a single time. A read error may account for a junction end that differs from germline. The chain uses TRBV4-2 and TRBJ1-4; D is unresolved. Germline V gene lookup returns CDR1 LGHNA and CDR2 YNFKEQ. This CDR3 spans 14 amino acids. The CDR3 here is CASSQPATNEELFF. The DNA of the CDR3 is TGTGCCAGCAGCCAACCCGCAACTAATGAAGAACTGTTTTTT.

This clonotype was seen many times. The chain employs TRBV7-9 and TRBJ1-2, with D uncertain. V lost 8 bases, J lost 5 bases, and 9 bases lay in between. There are 11 residues in the CDR3. Germline assignment: CDR1 SEHNR and CDR2 FQNEAQ (reference sequence). As DNA, the CDR3 is TGTGCCAGCCGGAGGGAGTATGGCTACACCTTC. This gives the protein CASRREYGYTF.

The genes are TRBV3-1 and TRBJ2-1; no firm D call. The germline V and J ends were trimmed by 0 bases and 14 bases, with 14 bases remaining between them. From germline, CDR1 is LGHDT and CDR2 YNNKEL (reference sequence). The CDR3 extends over 13 amino acids. The CDR3 nucleotides read TGTGCCAGCAGCCAAGATCTCCTATCACGGAAGTTCTTC. Protein product: CASSQDLLSRKFF.

This clonotype has at least ten counts. V is TRBV7-2 and J is TRBJ2-4, with 7 bases identical to TRBD1. Per germline, CDR1 SGHTA and CDR2 FQGNSA. After removal of 5 bases from V and 14 bases from J, the junction contained 6 bases not matched to a gene. This CDR3 has 11 residues. CDR3 region: CASSTGVGEYF. In DNA form, the CDR3 reads TGTGCCAGCAGCACAGGGGTGGGAGAGTACTTC.

The V and J genes are TRBV13 and TRBJ2-6; weak D call: TRBD2 (5 bases). The V gene's germline CDR1 is PRHDT and CDR2 FYEKMQ (reference sequence). The V end was cut by 1 base, the J end by 0 bases, with 13 bases between. The length of the CDR3 is 18 residues. CDR3 sequence: CASSLAPGISSGANVLTF. The CDR3 bases are TGTGCCAGCAGCTTAGCCCCGGGGATAAGCTCTGGGGCCAACGTCCTGACTTTC.

Comment on this clonotype: A much larger clone sits a single nucleotide away, making a read error possible. The CDR3 does not close with the conserved phenylalanine or tryptophan, likely indicating a read error. This chain links TRBV7-3 with TRBJ2-1, with D tentatively TRBD2 (6 bases). Germline lookup yields CDR1 SGHTA and CDR2 FQGTGA. The CDR3 covers 15 residues. V lost 6 bases and J 1 base, leaving 13 bases between the germline ends. In DNA form, the CDR3 reads TGTGCCAGCAGTTTGGAGCGGGCGTCCTACAATGAGCAGTTCTGC. It is translated as CASSLERASYNEQFC.

This clonotype was observed at least ten times. The genes are TRBV6-2 or TRBV6-3 and TRBJ1-1, with a weak D call TRBD1 (6 bases). Germline V gene sequence: CDR1 MNHEY, CDR2 SVGEGT. V was cut by 1 base and J by 0 bases, with 15 bases left in between. The CDR3 covers 17 residues. The CDR3 region has the DNA TGTGCCAGCAGTTACTTAACGGGCGGACAGATGAACACTGAAGCTTTCTTT. Protein: CASSYLTGGQMNTEAFF.

The chain recombines TRBV12-3 or TRBV12-4 with TRBJ1-6; the D is unclear. Trimming left V 3 bases short and J 6 bases short, with 9 bases between. The CDR3 has 14 residues. The CDR3 is CASSFSGANSPLHF. The CDR3 DNA reads TGTGCCAGCAGTTTTTCGGGTGCTAATTCACCCCTCCACTTT.

This clonotype has ten or more counts. The J gene is TRBJ1-1, the V gene TRBV18; D call uncertain. CDR3 length equals 12 residues. V lost 3 bases and J 4 bases, leaving 6 bases between the germline ends. Germline CDR1 KGHSH, CDR2 LQKENI. CDR3 bases: TGTGCCAGCTCACCTATGATCACTGAAGCTTTCTTT. Translated: CASSPMITEAFF.

This clonotype was seen a few times. The chain employs TRBV7-9 and TRBJ1-2; D is possibly TRBD1 (5 bases). Germline V gives CDR1 SEHNR, CDR2 FQNEAQ (reference sequence). V was shortened by 5 bases and J by 4 bases, with 11 bases between the two germline ends. CDR3 length equals 13 residues. The CDR3 sequence is CASSPTETYGYTF. CDR3 in DNA: TGTGCCAGCAGCCCGACAGAGACCTATGGCTACACCTTC.

This clonotype has a count of ten or more. This chain's CDR3 is CASSLAIDSGLPRTGELFF. The CDR3 DNA sequence: TGTGCCAGCAGCTTAGCGATTGATAGCGGGCTACCACGGACCGGGGAGCTGTTTTTT. J is TRBJ2-2 and V is TRBV7-8, with 7 positions matching TRBD2. CDR3 length equals 19 residues. Trimming removed 0 bases from V and 5 bases from J; junction bases left unmatched: 15. Per germline, CDR1 SGHVS and CDR2 FQNEAQ.

CDR3 residues: CASKNLGQGEEETQYF. CDR3 DNA: TGTGCCAGCAAAAACCTCGGACAGGGGGAGGAAGAGACCCAGTACTTC. This chain joins TRBV27 and TRBJ2-5; 10 bases line up with TRBD1. Germline CDR1 and CDR2: MNHEY and SMNVEV (reference sequence). With 7 bases clipped from V and 3 bases from J, the junction kept 11 bases outside the gene matches. CDR3 length: 16 amino acids.

V is TRBV20-1 and J is TRBJ2-1, with D possibly TRBD2 on 5 matching bases. The ends were cut back, 0 bases at V and 6 bases at J, with 18 bases in the middle. The germline V gene encodes CDR1 DFQATT and CDR2 SNEGSKA (reference sequence). CDR3 length equals 16 residues. The CDR3 nucleotides read TGCAGTGCTAGAGAGTTTGCGGGCAGGCGAGCCAATGAGCAGTTCTTC. Translated: CSAREFAGRRANEQFF.

This clonotype turned up a few times. V is TRBV20-1 and J is TRBJ2-2; D gene ambiguous. The CDR3 consists of 16 residues. V shed 0 bases and J shed 2 bases, with 13 bases lying between them. Germline CDR1 is DFQATT and CDR2 is SNEGSKA (reference sequence). CDR3 coding DNA: TGCAGTGCTAGAGATATTGGGCAGCCCAACACCGGGGAGCTGTTTTTT. Its protein is CSARDIGQPNTGELFF.

V is TRBV6-8 and J is TRBJ1-1; the match to TRBD1 covers 7 bases. V lost 9 bases, J lost 7 bases, and 20 bases stayed unmatched. Germline CDR1 is MNHGY and CDR2 is SAAAGT. The length of the CDR3 is 16 residues. CDR3 region: CAREKLTPGQGDEAFF. In DNA form, the CDR3 reads TGTGCCAGAGAGAAACTTACTCCCGGGCAGGGGGATGAAGCTTTCTTT.

This clonotype was seen many times. V gene TRBV7-2 combines with J gene TRBJ2-7, with D perhaps TRBD1 (5 bases). Germline V lookup: CDR1 SGHTA, CDR2 FQGNSA. The CDR3 is made up of 14 amino acids. Trimming removed 1 base from V and 2 bases from J, with 9 bases in between. The CDR3 coding sequence is TGTGCCAGCAGCTTAGGACAGAGTACCTACGAGCAGTACTTC. It specifies CASSLGQSTYEQYF.

This clonotype was found many times. This chain uses TRBV11-3 with TRBJ2-1, with D unresolved. V shed 2 bases and J shed 8 bases, with 7 bases lying between them. Germline V CDR1 and CDR2: SGHNT, YENEEA. The CDR3 contains 12 residues. This CDR3 reads CASSLKTDEQFF. The CDR3 bases are TGTGCCAGCAGCTTAAAGACGGATGAGCAGTTCTTC.

Many counts were recorded for this clonotype. The chain carries TRBV7-2 and TRBJ1-5; D is ambiguous. From germline, CDR1 is SGHTA and CDR2 FQGNSA. This CDR3 has 13 residues. Trimming removed 0 bases at V and 5 bases at J, with 5 bases between. In DNA, the CDR3 is TGTGCCAGCAGCTTAGCCGGGCATCAGCCCCAGCATTTT. It is translated as CASSLAGHQPQHF.

The sample holds a few counts of this clonotype. The chain is built from TRBV6-6 and TRBJ1-2; the match to TRBD1 covers 7 bases. Losses at the gene ends were 5 bases for V and 10 bases for J; bases not matched to a gene: 10. Germline CDR1 reads MNHNY; CDR2 reads SVGAGI (reference sequence). The CDR3 contains 13 residues. This CDR3 is CASSVDRPADYTF. The CDR3 DNA sequence: TGTGCCAGCAGTGTGGACAGGCCAGCGGACTACACCTTC.

This clonotype was detected many times. The rearrangement uses TRBV7-9 and TRBJ2-7, with 8 positions matching TRBD1. Germline CDR1 SEHNR, CDR2 FQNEAQ (reference sequence). The J segment lost 7 bases and the V segment lost 5 bases, leaving 13 bases of the junction unmatched. The CDR3 is 15 residues long. The CDR3 is CASSGLGQAAREQYF. CDR3 in DNA: TGTGCCAGCAGCGGGCTGGGACAGGCAGCTCGGGAGCAGTACTTC.

The rearrangement uses TRBV5-8 and TRBJ1-5; D remains unclear. The length of the CDR3 is 16 residues. V lost 0 bases to trimming and J lost 1 base, with 11 bases between them. The germline CDR1 and CDR2 sequences are SGHTS and YDEGEE. CDR3 loop: CASSLEGGWSNQPQHF. The CDR3, as DNA: TGTGCCAGCAGCTTGGAGGGTGGTTGGAGCAATCAGCCCCAGCATTTT.

This clonotype was picked up many times. This chain connects TRBV7-7 to TRBJ2-2; D uncertain. Trimming removed 5 bases at V and 6 bases at J, with 10 bases between. The CDR3 consists of 13 residues. Germline V gene lookup returns CDR1 SSHAT and CDR2 FNYEAQ (reference sequence). The CDR3, as DNA: TGTGCCAGCAGCCCAAGGTTCCCCGGGGAGCTGTTTTTT. Its protein is CASSPRFPGELFF. The full variable domain, completed using reference TRBV7-7 and TRBJ2-2, is GAGVSQSPRYKVTKRGQDVTLRCDPISSHATLYWYQQALGQGPEFLTYFNYEAQPDKSGLPSDRFSAERPEGSISTLTIQRTEQRDSAMYRCASSPRFPGELFFGEGSRLTVL.

This clonotype was seen at least ten times. This chain connects TRBV7-2 to TRBJ2-1; 8 bases map to TRBD2. V was clipped by 2 bases and J by 2 bases; unmatched bases: 2. CDR1 SGHTA and CDR2 FQGNSA come from the germline V gene. The CDR3 contains 15 residues. CDR3 protein: CASSLREGPYNEQFF. The CDR3 coding sequence is TGTGCCAGCAGCTTACGGGAGGGCCCCTACAATGAGCAGTTCTTC.

This clonotype appeared many times. This chain links TRBV6-1 with TRBJ2-3; 10 positions match TRBD1. The V and J ends lost 7 bases and 0 bases, in that order; junction bases with no gene match: 4. There are 15 residues in the CDR3. Germline CDR1 and CDR2: MNHNS and SASEGT. DNA of the CDR3: TGTGCCAGCAACAGACAGGGGGCTAGCACAGATACGCAGTATTTT. It yields the protein CASNRQGASTDTQYF.

This clonotype was recorded many times. The chain employs TRBV10-3 and TRBJ2-7; D perhaps matches TRBD1 (5 bases). This CDR3 contains 13 residues. V was trimmed by 4 bases and J by 10 bases, leaving 17 bases between them. Germline CDR1 reads ENHRY; CDR2 reads SYGVKD. The CDR3 loop is CAISGTQGSYQYF. The CDR3 nucleotides read TGTGCCATCAGTGGAACCCAGGGATCGTACCAGTACTTC.